This entry concerns a single T cell receptor beta chain. This clonotype was recorded at least ten times. Its recognized antigen is unknown. Base qualities are not recorded, but no much larger clone differs from it by a single base. Sequencing instrument: Illumina HiSeq 2500. TCR beta libraries were prepared by quantitative 5'-RACE with molecular barcodes. The study's processing was this. A new computational method, built on a probabilistic model of VDJ rearrangement, was used to identify disease-linked TCR variants. The public reads were run again by TCRdb, first through fastp at Q25 and then through MiXCR, and only productive beta chains were kept. Rows with one shared CDR3 protein collapse into an entry with the most common genes and DNA. TCRdb assigned the V and J calls; the authors' analysis was not used. The sample contains 500,000 to 650,000 distinct CDR3 sequences, about 5.7% of them found a single time. Approximately 4% of the sample comes from the top ten.

The sample belongs to a study of CD8 T cells in ankylosing spondylitis (dated 2017 in TCRdb). For context, the study as a whole: The study set out to find disease-linked TCR variants by profiling T cell receptor beta repertoires in ankylosing spondylitis patients and healthy donors. The full study cohort was made up of 25 ankylosing spondylitis patients and around 100 healthy donors. Peripheral blood was sampled, and synovial fluid was also collected from ankylosing spondylitis patients.

V gives up 0 bases and J gives up 7 bases, and the segment between their germline ends measures 7 bases. The CDR1 and CDR2 encoded by the germline V gene are SGHRS and YFSETQ. The cysteine opens and the phenylalanine closes a CDR3 of 12 amino acids. The kept DNA is CDR3 alone, 36 bases in frame from the first base. Study-level results and caveats: The disease-linked clones were reported as significantly enriched in matched synovial fluid samples from ankylosing spondylitis patients. The disease-linked clones had a CD8+ phenotype and were found at relatively low frequencies in peripheral blood. Blood from ankylosing spondylitis patients appeared to be characterized by a TCR beta motif made up of under ten highly homologous amino acid variants. Some motif variants were previously reported in synovial fluid and blood of reactive arthritis patients, suggesting common disease-initiation mechanisms.

What was sequenced was blood, either unsorted or a sorted T cell fraction (not recorded which). This TCR was recovered from a male donor with ankylosing spondylitis. The V and J segments used are TRBV5-1 and TRBJ1-1; confidence is insufficient to name the D gene. This receptor carries the CDR3 CASSLAGDEAFF. The DNA sequence is TGCGCCAGCAGCTTGGCTGGAGATGAAGCTTTCTTT.